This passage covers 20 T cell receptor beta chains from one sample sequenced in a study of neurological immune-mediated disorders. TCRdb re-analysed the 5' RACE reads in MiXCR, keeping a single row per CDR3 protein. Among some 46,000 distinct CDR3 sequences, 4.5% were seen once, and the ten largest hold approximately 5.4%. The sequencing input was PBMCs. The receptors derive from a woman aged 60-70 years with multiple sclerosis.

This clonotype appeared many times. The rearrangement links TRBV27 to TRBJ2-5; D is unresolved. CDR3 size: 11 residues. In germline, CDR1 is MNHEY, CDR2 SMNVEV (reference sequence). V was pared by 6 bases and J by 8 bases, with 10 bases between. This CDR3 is CASSKKETQYF. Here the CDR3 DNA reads TGTGCCAGCAGCAAGAAGGAAACCCAGTACTTC.

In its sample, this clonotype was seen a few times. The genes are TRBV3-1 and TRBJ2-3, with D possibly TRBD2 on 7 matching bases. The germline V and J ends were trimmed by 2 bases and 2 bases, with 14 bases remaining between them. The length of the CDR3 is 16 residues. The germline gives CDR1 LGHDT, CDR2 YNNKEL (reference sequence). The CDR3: CASSQIQGGLTDTQYF. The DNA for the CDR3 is TGTGCCAGCAGCCAAATACAGGGAGGGCTCACAGATACGCAGTATTTT.

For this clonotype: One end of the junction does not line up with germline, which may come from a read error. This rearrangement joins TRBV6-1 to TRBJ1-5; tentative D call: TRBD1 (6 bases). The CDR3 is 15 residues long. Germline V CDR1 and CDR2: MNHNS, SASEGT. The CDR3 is CASSGSGERYQPQNF. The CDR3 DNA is TGTGCCAGCAGTGGCTCAGGGGAGCGCTATCAGCCCCAGAATTTT.

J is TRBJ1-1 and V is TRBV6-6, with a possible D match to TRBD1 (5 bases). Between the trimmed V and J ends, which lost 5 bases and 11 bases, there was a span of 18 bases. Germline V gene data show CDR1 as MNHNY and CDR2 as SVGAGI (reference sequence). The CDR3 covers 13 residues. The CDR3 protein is CASSPRGGKTAFF. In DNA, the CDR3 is TGTGCCAGCAGTCCCCGGGGGGGTAAGACCGCTTTCTTT.

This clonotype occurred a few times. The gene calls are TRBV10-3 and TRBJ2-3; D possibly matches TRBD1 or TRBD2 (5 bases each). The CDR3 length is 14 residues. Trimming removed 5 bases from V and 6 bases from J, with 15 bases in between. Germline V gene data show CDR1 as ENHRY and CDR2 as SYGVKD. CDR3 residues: CAISSPGTLDTQYF. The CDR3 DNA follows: TGTGCCATCAGTAGTCCCGGGACGTTGGATACGCAGTATTTT.

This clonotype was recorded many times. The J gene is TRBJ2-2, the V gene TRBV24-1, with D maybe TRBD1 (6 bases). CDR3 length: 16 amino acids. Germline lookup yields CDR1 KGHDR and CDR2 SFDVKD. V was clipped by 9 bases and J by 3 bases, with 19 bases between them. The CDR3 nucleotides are TGTGCCACCCGGGGAACCAGGGGCAAAGACACCGGGGAGCTGTTTTTT. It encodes CATRGTRGKDTGELFF.

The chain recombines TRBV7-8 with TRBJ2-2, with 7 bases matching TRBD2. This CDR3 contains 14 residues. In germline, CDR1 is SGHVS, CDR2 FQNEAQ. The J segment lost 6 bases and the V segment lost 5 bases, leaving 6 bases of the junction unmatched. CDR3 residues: CASSRGRVAGELFF. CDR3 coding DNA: TGTGCCAGCAGCCGGGGGAGGGTTGCCGGGGAGCTGTTTTTT.

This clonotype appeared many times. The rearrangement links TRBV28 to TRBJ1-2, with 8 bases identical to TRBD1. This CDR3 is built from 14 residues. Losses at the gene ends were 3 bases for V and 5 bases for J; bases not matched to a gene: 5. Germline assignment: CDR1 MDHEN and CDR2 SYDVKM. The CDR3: CASSFYDRGYGYTF. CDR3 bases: TGTGCCAGCAGTTTCTATGACAGGGGATATGGCTACACCTTC.

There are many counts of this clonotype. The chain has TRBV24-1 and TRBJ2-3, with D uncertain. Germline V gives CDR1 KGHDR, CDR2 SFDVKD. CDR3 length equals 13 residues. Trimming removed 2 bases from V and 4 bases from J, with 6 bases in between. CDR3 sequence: CATSDWVADTQYF. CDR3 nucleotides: TGTGCCACCAGTGATTGGGTAGCAGATACGCAGTATTTT.

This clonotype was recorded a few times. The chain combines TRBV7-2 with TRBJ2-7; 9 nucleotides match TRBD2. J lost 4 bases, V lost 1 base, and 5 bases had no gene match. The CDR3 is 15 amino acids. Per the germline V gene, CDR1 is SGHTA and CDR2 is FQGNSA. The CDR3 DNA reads TGTGCCAGCAGCTTAGAAGCGGGGGGTATTTACGAGCAGTACTTC. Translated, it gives CASSLEAGGIYEQYF.

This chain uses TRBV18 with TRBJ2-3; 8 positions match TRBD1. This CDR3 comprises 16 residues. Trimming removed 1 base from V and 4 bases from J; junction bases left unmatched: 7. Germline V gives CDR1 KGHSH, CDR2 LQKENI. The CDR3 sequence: CASSPLVQGAADTQYF. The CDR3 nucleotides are TGTGCCAGCTCACCACTCGTCCAGGGGGCGGCAGATACGCAGTATTTT. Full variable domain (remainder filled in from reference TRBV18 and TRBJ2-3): NAGVMQNPRHLVRRRGQEARLRCSPMKGHSHVYWYRQLPEEGLKFMVYLQKENIIDESGMPKERFSAEFPKEGPSILRIQQVVRGDSAAYFCASSPLVQGAADTQYFGPGTRLTVL.

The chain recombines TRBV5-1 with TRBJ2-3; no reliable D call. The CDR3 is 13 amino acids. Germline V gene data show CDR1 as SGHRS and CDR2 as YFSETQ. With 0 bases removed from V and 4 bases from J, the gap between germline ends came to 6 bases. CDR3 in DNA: TGCGCCAGCAGCTTGGATGCTGCAGATACGCAGTATTTT. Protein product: CASSLDAADTQYF.

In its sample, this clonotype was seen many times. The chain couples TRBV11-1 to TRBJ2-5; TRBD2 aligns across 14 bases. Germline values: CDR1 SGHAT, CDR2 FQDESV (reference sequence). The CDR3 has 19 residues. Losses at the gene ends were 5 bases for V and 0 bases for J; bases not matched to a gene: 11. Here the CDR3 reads CASSVRGLAGGHYQETQYF. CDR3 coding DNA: TGTGCCAGCAGCGTACGAGGACTAGCGGGGGGTCATTACCAAGAGACCCAGTACTTC.

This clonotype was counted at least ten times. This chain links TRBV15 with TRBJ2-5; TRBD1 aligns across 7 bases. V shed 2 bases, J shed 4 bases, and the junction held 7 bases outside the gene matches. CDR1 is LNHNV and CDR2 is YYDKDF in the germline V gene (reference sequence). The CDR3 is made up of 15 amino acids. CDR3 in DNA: TGTGCCACCAGCAGACCTATAGGGGGCCCAGAGACCCAGTACTTC. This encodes CATSRPIGGPETQYF.

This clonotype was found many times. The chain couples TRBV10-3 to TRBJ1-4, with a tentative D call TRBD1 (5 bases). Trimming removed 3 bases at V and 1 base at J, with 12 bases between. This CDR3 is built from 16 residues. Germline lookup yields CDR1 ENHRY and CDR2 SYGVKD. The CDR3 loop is CAISDRAKETNEKLFF. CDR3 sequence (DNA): TGTGCCATCAGTGACAGGGCTAAAGAAACTAATGAAAAACTGTTTTTT.

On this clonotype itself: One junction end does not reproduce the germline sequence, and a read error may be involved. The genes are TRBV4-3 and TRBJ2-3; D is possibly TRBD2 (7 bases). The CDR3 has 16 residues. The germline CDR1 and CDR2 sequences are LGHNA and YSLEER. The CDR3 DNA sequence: TGCGCCAGCAGCCAAGATTGGGGGGGGGCAACAGATACGAAGTATTTT. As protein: CASSQDWGGATDTKYF.

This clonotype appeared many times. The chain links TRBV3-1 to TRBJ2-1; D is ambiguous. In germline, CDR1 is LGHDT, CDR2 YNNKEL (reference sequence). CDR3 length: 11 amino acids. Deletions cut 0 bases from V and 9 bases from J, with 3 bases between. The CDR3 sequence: CASSQDIEQFF. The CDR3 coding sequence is TGTGCCAGCAGCCAAGATATTGAGCAGTTCTTC.

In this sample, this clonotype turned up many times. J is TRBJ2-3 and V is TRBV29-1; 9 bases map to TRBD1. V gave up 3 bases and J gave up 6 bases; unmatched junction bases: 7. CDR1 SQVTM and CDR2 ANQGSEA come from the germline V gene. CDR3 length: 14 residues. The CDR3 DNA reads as TGCAGCGTTGATCTGGGACAGGGACGGGATACGCAGTATTTT. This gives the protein CSVDLGQGRDTQYF.

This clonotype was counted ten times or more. CDR3 nucleotide sequence: TGTGCCAGCAGCCTGGGCCACGACTATGGCTACACCTTC. This encodes CASSLGHDYGYTF. V gene TRBV14 combines with J gene TRBJ1-2; D gene uncertain. Germline V gives CDR1 SGHDN, CDR2 FVKESK. Deletions cut 4 bases from V and 3 bases from J, with 9 bases between. The CDR3 length is 13 residues.

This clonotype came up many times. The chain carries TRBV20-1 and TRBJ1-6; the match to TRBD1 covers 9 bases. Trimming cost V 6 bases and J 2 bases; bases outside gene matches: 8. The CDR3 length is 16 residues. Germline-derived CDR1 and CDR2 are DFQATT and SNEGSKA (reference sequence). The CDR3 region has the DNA TGCAGTGCCGTCCCGGGACAGGGTGCCTATAATTCACCCCTCCACTTT. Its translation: CSAVPGQGAYNSPLHF.